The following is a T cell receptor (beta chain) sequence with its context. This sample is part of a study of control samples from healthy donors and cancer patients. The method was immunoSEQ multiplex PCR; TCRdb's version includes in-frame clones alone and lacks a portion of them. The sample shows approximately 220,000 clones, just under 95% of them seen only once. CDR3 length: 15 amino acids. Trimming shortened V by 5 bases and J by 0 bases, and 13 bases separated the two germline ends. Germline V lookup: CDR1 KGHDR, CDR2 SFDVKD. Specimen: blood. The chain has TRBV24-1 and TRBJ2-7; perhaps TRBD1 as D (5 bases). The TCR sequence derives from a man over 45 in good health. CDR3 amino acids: CATSAWGTGSYEQYF. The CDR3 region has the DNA TGTGCCACCAGTGCCTGGGGAACAGGCTCCTACGAGCAGTACTTC.